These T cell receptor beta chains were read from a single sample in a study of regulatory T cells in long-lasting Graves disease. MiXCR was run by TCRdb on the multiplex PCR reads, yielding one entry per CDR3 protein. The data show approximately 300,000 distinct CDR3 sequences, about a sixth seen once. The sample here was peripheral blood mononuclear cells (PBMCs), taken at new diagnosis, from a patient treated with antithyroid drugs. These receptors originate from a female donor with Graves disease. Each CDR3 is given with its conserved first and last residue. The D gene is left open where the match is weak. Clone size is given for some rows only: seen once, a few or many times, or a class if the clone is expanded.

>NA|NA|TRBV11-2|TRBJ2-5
CASSRDILETQYF
TGTGCCAGCAGCCGGGACATCTTAGAGACCCAGTACTTC
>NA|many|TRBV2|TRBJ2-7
CASSEARGQGGAKQYF
TGTGCCAGCAGTGAAGCCCGAGGACAGGGAGGGGCCAAGCAGTACTTC
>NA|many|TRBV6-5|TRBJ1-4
CASSYRQGNEKLFF
TGTGCCAGCAGTTACCGTCAGGGGAATGAAAAACTGTTTTTT
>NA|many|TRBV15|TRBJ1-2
CATSRDFLDPGRDF
TGTGCCACCAGCAGAGATTTCCTCGACCCGGGGAGGGACTTC
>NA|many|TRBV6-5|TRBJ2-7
CASSYLPTSEQYF
TGTGCCAGCAGTTACCTCCCCACTAGCGAGCAGTACTTC
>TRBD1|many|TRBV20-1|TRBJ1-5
CSAISLGQGYNQPQHF
TGCAGTGCTATTTCCTTAGGACAGGGCTATAATCAGCCCCAGCATTTT
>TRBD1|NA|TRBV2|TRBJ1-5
CASSRQGQPQHF
TGTGCCAGCAGTAGACAGGGGCAGCCCCAGCATTTT
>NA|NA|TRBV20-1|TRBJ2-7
CSALPPLDSYEQYF
TGCAGTGCCCTCCCTCCTCTAGACTCCTACGAGCAGTACTTC
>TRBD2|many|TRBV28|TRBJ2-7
CASSLYTGTSMYF
TGTGCCAGCAGTTTATACACCGGGACTAGCATGTACTTC
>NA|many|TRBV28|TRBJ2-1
CATSQGSSSYNEQFF
TGTGCCACCTCACAGGGATCAAGCTCCTACAATGAGCAGTTCTTC
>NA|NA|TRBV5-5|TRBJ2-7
CASSLETGGESSYEQYF
TGTGCCAGCAGCTTGGAAACAGGTGGGGAGAGCTCCTACGAGCAGTACTTC
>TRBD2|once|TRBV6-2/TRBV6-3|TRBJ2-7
CASSLSSGKFHEQYF
TGTGCCAGCAGTCTATCTAGCGGGAAGTTCCACGAGCAGTACTTC
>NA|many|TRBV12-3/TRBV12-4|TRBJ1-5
CASSLGSGGTVNQPQHF
TGTGCCAGCAGTTTAGGGAGCGGGGGGACCGTCAATCAGCCCCAGCATTTT
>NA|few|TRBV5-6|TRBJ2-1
CASSSADNEQFF
TGTGCCAGCAGCTCAGCCGACAATGAGCAGTTCTTC
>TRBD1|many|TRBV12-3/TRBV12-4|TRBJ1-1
CASSWQGAEAFF
TGTGCCAGCAGTTGGCAGGGGGCAGAAGCTTTCTTT
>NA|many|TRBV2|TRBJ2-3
CASTVGGWADTQYF
TGTGCCAGCACGGTCGGGGGTTGGGCAGATACGCAGTATTTT
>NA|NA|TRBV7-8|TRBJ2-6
CASSLTSGSGANVLTF
TGTGCCAGCAGCCTTACCTCAGGGTCTGGGGCCAACGTCCTGACTTTC
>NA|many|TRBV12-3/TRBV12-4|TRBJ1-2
CASSLEQGYGYTF
TGTGCCAGCAGTTTAGAACAGGGCTATGGCTACACCTTC
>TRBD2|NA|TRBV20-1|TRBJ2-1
CSARASGKNEQFF
TGCAGTGCTAGGGCTAGCGGGAAGAATGAGCAGTTCTTC
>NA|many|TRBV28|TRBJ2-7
CASNPAAADYEQYF
TGTGCCAGCAACCCAGCGGCCGCGGACTACGAGCAGTACTTC
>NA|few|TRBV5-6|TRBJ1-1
CASSQPKPGAPVEAFF
TGTGCCAGCAGCCAACCAAAACCCGGGGCGCCCGTTGAAGCTTTCTTT
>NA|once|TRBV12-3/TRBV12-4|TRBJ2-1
CASRSDPYNEQFF
TGTGCCAGCAGGAGCGACCCCTACAATGAGCAGTTCTTC
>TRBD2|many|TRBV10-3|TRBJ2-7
CAIGTTDEQYF
TGTGCCATCGGGACTACAGACGAGCAGTACTTC
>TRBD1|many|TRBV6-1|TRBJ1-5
CASSPRDRGSQPQHF
TGTGCCAGCAGCCCCCGGGACAGGGGGTCTCAGCCCCAGCATTTT
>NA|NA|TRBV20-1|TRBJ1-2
CSAKDSHYGYTF
TGCAGTGCCAAGGACAGCCACTATGGCTACACCTTC
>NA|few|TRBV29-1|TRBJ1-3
CSVSASSGNTIYF
TGCAGCGTTAGTGCGAGCTCTGGAAACACCATATATTTT
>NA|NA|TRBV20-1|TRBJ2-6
CSARPESGANVLTF
TGCAGTGCTAGACCAGAGTCTGGGGCCAACGTCCTGACTTTC
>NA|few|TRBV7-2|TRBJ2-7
CASSWGIWRDSNEQYF
TGTGCCAGCAGCTGGGGGATATGGCGGGATAGCAACGAGCAGTACTTC
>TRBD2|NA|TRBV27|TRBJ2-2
CASSLGLAGGPSGELFF
TGTGCCAGCAGTTTAGGGCTAGCGGGAGGGCCTTCTGGGGAGCTGTTTTTT
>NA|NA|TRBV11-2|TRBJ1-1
CASAGWMDTEAFF
TGTGCCAGCGCCGGGTGGATGGACACTGAAGCTTTCTTT
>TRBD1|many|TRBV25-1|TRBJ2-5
CASSGGQGGETQYF
TGTGCCAGCAGTGGGGGACAGGGGGGAGAGACCCAGTACTTC
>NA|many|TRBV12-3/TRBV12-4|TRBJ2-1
CASSPPGNEQFF
TGTGCCAGCAGCCCCCCCGGTAATGAGCAGTTCTTC
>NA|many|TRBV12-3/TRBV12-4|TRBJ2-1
CASSFGADYNEQFF
TGTGCCAGCAGTTTCGGAGCTGACTACAATGAGCAGTTCTTC
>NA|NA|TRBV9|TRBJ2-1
CASSVDGGTYNEQFF
TGTGCCAGCAGCGTAGATGGCGGGACCTACAATGAGCAGTTCTTC
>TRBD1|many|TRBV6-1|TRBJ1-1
CASRDRANTEAFF
TGTGCCAGCAGGGACAGGGCGAACACTGAAGCTTTCTTT
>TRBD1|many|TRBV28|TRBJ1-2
CASSQRTGNYGYTF
TGTGCCAGCAGTCAAAGGACAGGGAACTATGGCTACACCTTC
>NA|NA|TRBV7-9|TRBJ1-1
CASREDRGANTEAFF
TGTGCCAGCAGGGAAGATCGGGGCGCAAACACTGAAGCTTTCTTT
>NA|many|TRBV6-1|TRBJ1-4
CASSDNIPKTGWGEKLFF
TGTGCCAGCAGTGACAACATCCCCAAGACAGGATGGGGGGAAAAACTGTTTTTT
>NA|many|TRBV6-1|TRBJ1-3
CASIGSPGNTIYF
TGTGCCAGCATCGGGTCCCCCGGAAACACCATATATTTT
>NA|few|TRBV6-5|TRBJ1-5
CASSYGIGVQPQHF
TGTGCCAGCAGTTATGGAATAGGGGTTCAGCCCCAGCATTTT
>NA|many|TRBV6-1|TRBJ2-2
CATPDDLRGGELFF
TGTGCCACCCCGGACGATCTCAGAGGCGGGGAGCTGTTTTTT
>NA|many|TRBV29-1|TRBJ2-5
CSVDSDSYQETQYF
TGCAGCGTTGACTCCGACAGTTACCAAGAGACCCAGTACTTC
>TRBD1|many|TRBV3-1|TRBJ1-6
CASSLSGTGFLSRSHLHF
TGTGCCAGCAGCCTTTCCGGGACAGGGTTCCTCTCGAGGTCTCACCTCCACTTT
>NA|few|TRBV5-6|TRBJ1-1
CASNLEAGLNTEAFF
TGTGCCAGCAACTTGGAGGCAGGGTTGAACACTGAAGCTTTCTTT
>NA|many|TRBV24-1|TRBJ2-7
CATSVGDRSSYEQYF
TGTGCCACCAGTGTAGGGGACCGGAGCTCCTACGAGCAGTACTTC
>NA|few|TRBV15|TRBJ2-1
CATSRDNINEQFF
TGTGCCACCAGCAGAGATAATATCAATGAGCAGTTCTTC
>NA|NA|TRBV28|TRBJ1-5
CASSPHGAGLHQPQHF
TGTGCCAGCAGCCCCCACGGGGCAGGGCTGCATCAGCCCCAGCATTTT
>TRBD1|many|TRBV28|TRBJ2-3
CASSWWRDRVTDTQYF
TGTGCCAGCAGCTGGTGGCGGGACAGGGTCACAGATACGCAGTATTTT
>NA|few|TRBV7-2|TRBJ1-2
CASSFSLGTNNGYTF
TGTGCCAGCAGCTTTAGTTTAGGGACAAACAATGGCTACACCTTC
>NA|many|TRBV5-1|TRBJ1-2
CASSLEARAGYTF
TGCGCCAGCAGCTTGGAAGCCAGGGCTGGCTACACCTTC
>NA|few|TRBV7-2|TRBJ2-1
CASSFSASSYNEQFF
TGTGCCAGCAGCTTTAGCGCAAGCTCCTACAATGAGCAGTTCTTC